Following are 27 T cell receptor beta chains from one sample sequenced in a study of CXCR3-negative and CXCR3-positive naive CD8 T cells. With UMI labels, 5' RACE was used to prepare the TRB cDNA libraries. TCRdb reprocessed the 5' RACE reads and stores each CDR3 protein as one record, lacking DNA. In total, the table holds 45,000 to 75,000 distinct CDR3 sequences. The sample was naive CXCR3- CD8+ T cells from blood. Subset specified: CD45RO-CCR7+CD27+CD95- naive CD8+ T cells lacking CXCR3 (TNR3-). Receptor source: a human donor in good health. Some clones in this sample may be carry-over from other donors' samples.

The chain employs TRBV7-9 and TRBJ2-7; the D call of TRBD1 rests on TCRdb alone, since no DNA is present to check it. Germline values: CDR1 SEHNR, CDR2 FQNEAQ (reference sequence). The CDR3 is made up of 16 amino acids. The CDR3 loop reads CASSPTPGTAAYEQYF.

The chain combines TRBV20-1 with TRBJ2-5. The germline V gene has CDR1 DFQATT and CDR2 SNEGSKA (reference sequence). The CDR3 consists of 13 residues. The CDR3: CSARDSGWETQYF.

The gene calls are TRBV5-1 and TRBJ1-3; no DNA is available, so the TRBD1 call from TCRdb remains unchecked. Germline values: CDR1 SGHRS, CDR2 YFSETQ. The CDR3 loop spans 15 amino acids. The CDR3: CASSSDRGPGNTIYF.

V and J are TRBV27 and TRBJ2-5; as DNA is missing, the TRBD2 call by TCRdb cannot be tested. Germline V gene lookup returns CDR1 MNHEY and CDR2 SMNVEV (reference sequence). The CDR3 runs 14 residues. CDR3 region: CASSQGPGGETQYF.

The J gene is TRBJ1-1, the V gene TRBV5-6; TCRdb designates TRBD1, a call that cannot be tested without DNA. The V gene's germline CDR1 is SGHDT and CDR2 YYEEEE. The CDR3 is 15 amino acids. This chain's CDR3 is CASSPEKTGLRMAFF.

This clonotype is labeled medium-sized (0.01 to 0.1%) based on frequency. This chain links TRBV19 with TRBJ2-7; TCRdb names TRBD2, which stays unverified in the absence of DNA. In germline, CDR1 is LNHDA, CDR2 SQIVND (reference sequence). The length of the CDR3 is 16 residues. The CDR3 reads CASSPWTGTSSHEQYF.

V usage is TRBV12-3 or TRBV12-4 and J usage is TRBJ2-7; TCRdb gives TRBD1 as the D gene, but with no DNA this cannot be confirmed. The CDR3 is made up of 15 amino acids. The chain's CDR3 is CASSLTGHNSYEQYF.

V and J are TRBV27 and TRBJ1-5; no DNA is available, so the TRBD1 call from TCRdb remains unchecked. This CDR3 spans 16 amino acids. The V gene's germline CDR1 is MNHEY and CDR2 SMNVEV (reference sequence). CDR3 protein: CASSLTGGYSNQPQHF.

The chain's CDR3 is CASSIPGLAEETQYF. The J gene is TRBJ2-5, the V gene TRBV28; TCRdb lists TRBD2, though no DNA is available to test this call. The CDR3 contains 15 residues. CDR1 is MDHEN, CDR2 SYDVKM, per germline.

V is TRBV9 and J is TRBJ2-7. This CDR3 is built from 14 residues. CDR1 and CDR2 (germline): SGDLS, YYNGEE. CDR3 region: CASSVVPDSVEQYF.

This chain links TRBV19 with TRBJ2-7; the D gene TCRdb calls, TRBD1, cannot be checked with no DNA. Germline V lookup: CDR1 LNHDA, CDR2 SQIVND (reference sequence). The CDR3 has 15 residues. The CDR3 loop is CASSPGPGTDYEQYF.

This rearrangement joins TRBV12-3 or TRBV12-4 to TRBJ2-3; absent DNA, TCRdb's TRBD2 call cannot be checked. The CDR3 covers 22 residues. CDR3 in amino acids: CASSLAPDPGLAGGLRTDTQYF.

The rearrangement joins TRBV10-2 to TRBJ1-1. The CDR3 spans 14 residues. Germline V gives CDR1 WSHSY, CDR2 SAAADI. The chain's CDR3 is CASSDSWVNTEAFF.

V and J are TRBV14 and TRBJ1-1. CDR3 length: 15 residues. Germline V gene lookup returns CDR1 SGHDN and CDR2 FVKESK. The CDR3 sequence: CASSQAVGSGTEAFF.

The chain links TRBV27 to TRBJ2-1; TCRdb indicates TRBD2, and absent DNA this call remains unverified. The CDR3 consists of 17 residues. Germline V gene lookup returns CDR1 MNHEY and CDR2 SMNVEV (reference sequence). The CDR3: CASSFNPSGGQNNEQFF.

The CDR3 here is CASSPRTGRPTNEKLFF. The chain joins TRBV28 to TRBJ1-4; TCRdb's D call, TRBD1, is unchecked because there is no DNA. The CDR3 spans 17 residues. Germline lookup yields CDR1 MDHEN and CDR2 SYDVKM.

The genes are TRBV4-3 and TRBJ1-1. The CDR3 is 12 residues long. Per the germline V gene, CDR1 is LGHNA and CDR2 is YSLEER. The CDR3 spells CASSESSGVAFF.

The CDR3 is CASSYYRLAGQETQYF. J is TRBJ2-5 and V is TRBV6-2 or TRBV6-3; TCRdb names TRBD2, which stays unverified in the absence of DNA. Per germline, CDR1 MNHEY and CDR2 SVGEGT. This CDR3 is built from 16 residues.

The rearrangement joins TRBV20-1 to TRBJ2-7; there is no DNA to check the TCRdb D call of TRBD1. The CDR3 totals 15 residues. Germline CDR1 DFQATT, CDR2 SNEGSKA (reference sequence). CDR3 protein: CSARGTTTQYPWQYF.

The V gene is TRBV4-2, the J gene TRBJ2-7. This CDR3 comprises 11 residues. Germline V gene data show CDR1 as LGHNA and CDR2 as YNFKEQ. The CDR3 reads CASSQGAEQYF.

This rearrangement joins TRBV29-1 to TRBJ2-3. CDR3 length: 12 residues. In germline, CDR1 is SQVTM, CDR2 ANQGSEA. The chain's CDR3 is CSVEGTGRTQYF.

The chain has TRBV19 and TRBJ2-5. The CDR3 totals 14 residues. Germline V gene lookup returns CDR1 LNHDA and CDR2 SQIVND (reference sequence). The CDR3 is CASSNEGLEETQYF.

The J gene is TRBJ2-1, the V gene TRBV6-2 or TRBV6-3; TCRdb proposes TRBD2, but this gene call is untestable without DNA. The CDR3 has 17 residues. Per germline, CDR1 MNHEY and CDR2 SVGEGT. The chain's CDR3 is CASSYSSISGGDNEQFF.

This chain links TRBV12-3 or TRBV12-4 with TRBJ2-1; TCRdb's D call, TRBD2, is unchecked because there is no DNA. The CDR3 consists of 13 residues. This CDR3 is CASSPGLAGEQFF.

This CDR3 is CASNLENEQFF. The rearrangement uses TRBV25-1 and TRBJ2-1. Germline CDR1 is MGHDK and CDR2 is SYGVNS. The CDR3 extends over 11 amino acids.

This chain uses TRBV24-1 with TRBJ2-6; TCRdb designates TRBD1, a call that cannot be tested without DNA. The length of the CDR3 is 18 residues. The germline CDR1 and CDR2 sequences are KGHDR and SFDVKD. CDR3 sequence reads: CATSERQEPYSGANVLTF.

This chain links TRBV19 with TRBJ2-7; the D call from TCRdb, TRBD1, cannot be confirmed without DNA. The V gene's germline CDR1 is LNHDA and CDR2 SQIVND (reference sequence). This CDR3 contains 15 residues. The CDR3: CASSIFAGKYYEQYF.